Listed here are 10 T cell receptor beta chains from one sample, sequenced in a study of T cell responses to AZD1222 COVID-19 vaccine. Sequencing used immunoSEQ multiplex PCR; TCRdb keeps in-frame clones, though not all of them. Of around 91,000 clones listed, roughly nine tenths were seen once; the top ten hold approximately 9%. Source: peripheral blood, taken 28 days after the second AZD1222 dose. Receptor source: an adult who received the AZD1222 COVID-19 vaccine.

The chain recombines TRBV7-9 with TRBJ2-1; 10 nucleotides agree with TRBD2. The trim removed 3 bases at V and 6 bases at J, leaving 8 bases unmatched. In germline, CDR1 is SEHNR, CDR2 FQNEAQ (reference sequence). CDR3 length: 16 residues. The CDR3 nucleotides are TGTGCCAGCAGCTTCGGGGGTAGCGGGAGGCCCAATGAGCAGTTCTTC. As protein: CASSFGGSGRPNEQFF. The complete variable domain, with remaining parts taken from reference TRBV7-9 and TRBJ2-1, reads DTGVSQNPRHKITKRGQNVTFRCDPISEHNRLYWYRQTLGQGPEFLTYFQNEAQLEKSRLLSDRFSAERPKGSFSTLEIQRTEQGDSAMYLCASSFGGSGRPNEQFFGPGTRLTVL.

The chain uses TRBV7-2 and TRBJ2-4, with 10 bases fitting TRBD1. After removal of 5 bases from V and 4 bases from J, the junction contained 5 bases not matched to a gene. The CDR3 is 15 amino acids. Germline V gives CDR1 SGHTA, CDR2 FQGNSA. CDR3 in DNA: TGTGCCAGCAGCCCCGGGACAGGGGTAAAAAACATTCAGTACTTC. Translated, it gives CASSPGTGVKNIQYF.

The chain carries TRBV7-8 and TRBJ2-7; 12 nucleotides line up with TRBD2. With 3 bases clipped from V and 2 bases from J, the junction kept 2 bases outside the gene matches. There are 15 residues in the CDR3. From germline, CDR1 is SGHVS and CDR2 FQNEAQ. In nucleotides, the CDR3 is TGTGCCAGCAGCTTCCTAGCGGGAGGGCCCTACGAGCAGTACTTC. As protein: CASSFLAGGPYEQYF.

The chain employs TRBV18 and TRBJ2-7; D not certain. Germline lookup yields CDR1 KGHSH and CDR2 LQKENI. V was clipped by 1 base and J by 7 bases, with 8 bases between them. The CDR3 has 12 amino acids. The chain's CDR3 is CASSPRREEQYF. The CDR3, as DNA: TGTGCCAGCTCACCACGGAGAGAAGAGCAGTACTTC.

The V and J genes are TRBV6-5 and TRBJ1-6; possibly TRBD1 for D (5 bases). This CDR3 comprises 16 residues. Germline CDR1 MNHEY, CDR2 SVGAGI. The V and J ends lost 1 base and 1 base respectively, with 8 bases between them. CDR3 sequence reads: CASSYFGGSYNSPLHF. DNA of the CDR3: TGTGCCAGCAGTTACTTCGGGGGATCCTATAATTCACCCCTCCACTTT.

The CDR3 region has the DNA TGTGCCAGCTCACCGCTCGGTGGGGGGTTCGACTATGGCTACACCTTC. Translation gives CASSPLGGGFDYGYTF. This sequence joins TRBV18 and TRBJ1-2; weak D call: TRBD1 (5 bases). The CDR3 covers 16 residues. Trimming left V 3 bases short and J 3 bases short, with 17 bases between. CDR1 and CDR2 (germline): KGHSH, LQKENI.

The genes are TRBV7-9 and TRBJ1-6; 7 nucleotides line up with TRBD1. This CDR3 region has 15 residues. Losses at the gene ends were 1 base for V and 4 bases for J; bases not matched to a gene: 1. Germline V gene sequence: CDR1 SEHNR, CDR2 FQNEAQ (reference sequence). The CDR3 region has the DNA TGTGCCAGCAGCTTAGGACAGGGTTATAATTCACCCCTCCACTTT. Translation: CASSLGQGYNSPLHF.

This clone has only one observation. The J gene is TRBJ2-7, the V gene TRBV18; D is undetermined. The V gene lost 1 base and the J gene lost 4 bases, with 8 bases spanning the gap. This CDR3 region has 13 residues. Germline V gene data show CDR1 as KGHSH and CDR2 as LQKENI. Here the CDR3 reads CASSPLKGYEQYF. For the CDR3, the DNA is TGTGCCAGCTCACCACTGAAGGGTTACGAGCAGTACTTC. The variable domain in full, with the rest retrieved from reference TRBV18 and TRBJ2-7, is NAGVMQNPRHLVRRRGQEARLRCSPMKGHSHVYWYRQLPEEGLKFMVYLQKENIIDESGMPKERFSAEFPKEGPSILRIQQVVRGDSAAYFCASSPLKGYEQYFGPGTRLTVT.

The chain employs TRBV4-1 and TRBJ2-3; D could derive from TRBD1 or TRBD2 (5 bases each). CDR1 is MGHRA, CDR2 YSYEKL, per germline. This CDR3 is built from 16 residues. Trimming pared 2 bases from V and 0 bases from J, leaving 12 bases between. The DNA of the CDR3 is TGCGCCAGCAGCCAATTGGCAGGGAGTAGCACAGATACGCAGTATTTT. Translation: CASSQLAGSSTDTQYF.

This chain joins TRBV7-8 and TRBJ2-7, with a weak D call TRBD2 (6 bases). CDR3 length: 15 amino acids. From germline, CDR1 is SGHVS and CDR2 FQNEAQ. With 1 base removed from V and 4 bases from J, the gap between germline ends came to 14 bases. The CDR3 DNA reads TGTGCCAGCAGCTTAGGGGACTCCCTCGGATACGAGCAGTACTTC. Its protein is CASSLGDSLGYEQYF. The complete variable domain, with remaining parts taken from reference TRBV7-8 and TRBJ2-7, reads GAGVSQSPRYKVAKRGQDVALRCDPISGHVSLFWYQQALGQGPEFLTYFQNEAQLDKSGLPSDRFFAERPEGSVSTLKIQRTQQEDSAVYLCASSLGDSLGYEQYFGPGTRLTVT.